This T cell receptor beta chain was sequenced for a study of long-term antiretroviral therapy in people with HIV. The CDR3 has 13 amino acids. CDR1 SGHRS and CDR2 YFSETQ come from the germline V gene. Trimming shortened V by 2 bases and J by 4 bases, and 7 bases separated the two germline ends. The immunoSEQ assay was v3.0, run at survey level. This table comes from immunoSEQ multiplex PCR, and its TCRdb copy is limited to in-frame clones, with some not included. The sample contains approximately 47,000 clones, around 84% of which appear only once. This TCR was sampled from a woman younger than 30 with HIV. The rearrangement joins TRBV5-1 to TRBJ2-1; D remains ambiguous. Sequencing used unsorted PBMCs, obtained 0.8 years after starting antiretroviral therapy. CDR3 in amino acids: CASSLGLYNEQFF. The CDR3 region has the DNA TGCGCCAGCAGCTTAGGGCTGTACAATGAGCAGTTCTTC.